One sample yielded the 5 T cell receptor beta chains listed below, sequenced in a study of control samples from healthy donors and cancer patients. TCRdb keeps only in-frame clones here, not all; method: immunoSEQ multiplex PCR. The sample has some 74,000 clones; 88% are singletons. The source material was blood. These receptors were collected from a woman in her forties or fifties in good health.

The chain links TRBV7-9 to TRBJ1-1; D uncertain. There are 15 residues in the CDR3. Trimming cost V 4 bases and J 4 bases, with 16 bases left between them. CDR1 is SEHNR, CDR2 FQNEAQ, per germline (reference sequence). CDR3 bases: TGTGCCAGCAGCTCCCTTCCGAGAGCGAGCACTGAAGCTTTCTTT. Residues: CASSSLPRASTEAFF.

The chain recombines TRBV30 with TRBJ1-4; D unclear. V was shortened by 3 bases and J by 4 bases, with 15 bases between the two germline ends. This CDR3 comprises 15 residues. Germline values: CDR1 GTSNPN, CDR2 SVGIG (reference sequence). The CDR3: CAWRKPGGFNEKLFF. The CDR3 DNA follows: TGTGCCTGGAGGAAGCCAGGTGGTTTTAATGAAAAACTGTTTTTT.

The chain couples TRBV5-1 to TRBJ1-2; 10 positions match TRBD1. Germline V gene lookup returns CDR1 SGHRS and CDR2 YFSETQ. The J segment lost 8 bases and the V segment lost 4 bases, leaving 5 bases of the junction unmatched. The CDR3 sequence is 13 residues long. CDR3 protein: CASSRDRGLGYTF. CDR3 in DNA: TGCGCCAGCAGCAGGGACAGGGGATTAGGCTACACCTTC. The variable domain in full, with the rest retrieved from reference TRBV5-1 and TRBJ1-2, is KAGVTQTPRYLIKTRGQQVTLSCSPISGHRSVSWYQQTPGQGLQFLFEYFSETQRNKGNFPGRFSGRQFSNSRSEMNVSTLELGDSALYLCASSRDRGLGYTFGSGTRLTVV.

The chain recombines TRBV7-9 with TRBJ1-2; D gene unclear. This CDR3 region has 15 residues. Germline loops: CDR1 SEHNR, CDR2 FQNEAQ (reference sequence). V was clipped by 1 base and J by 0 bases, with 9 bases between them. CDR3 coding DNA: TGTGCCAGCAGCTTAGGCCCTTCCCCTAACTATGGCTACACCTTC. It yields the protein CASSLGPSPNYGYTF.

This chain uses TRBV30 with TRBJ2-4; D is uncertain. Between the trimmed V and J ends, which lost 0 bases and 1 base, there was a span of 4 bases. CDR1 is GTSNPN, CDR2 SVGIG, per germline (reference sequence). There are 13 residues in the CDR3. CDR3 sequence reads: CAWSVHAKNIQYF. CDR3 nucleotide sequence: TGTGCCTGGAGTGTTCACGCCAAAAACATTCAGTACTTC.